This TCR beta chain comes out of a study of technical replicates of blood from a few donors. The data were produced by immunoSEQ multiplex PCR, yet TCRdb's version contains in-frame clones alone and is incomplete. The table has fewer than 100,000 clones, approximately 97% seen once. The specimen sequenced was T cells isolated from PBMCs. This TCR derives from a human donor in good health.

The CDR3 loop is CASSERDRDEQYF. In DNA form, the CDR3 reads TGTGCCAGCAGCGAACGGGACAGAGACGAGCAGTACTTC. The chain couples TRBV6-1 to TRBJ2-7, with 7 bases fitting TRBD1. Germline V CDR1 and CDR2: MNHNS, SASEGT. The V segment lost 6 bases and the J segment 5 bases; nucleotides outside the gene matches: 7. The CDR3 has 13 amino acids.